This entry describes one T cell receptor (beta chain). No antigen is known for it. The data were obtained in a study of cytotoxic CD8 clonotypes in ibrutinib-treated CLL. Study-wide results and caveats: Higher clonality was seen at ibrutinib response and a return toward baseline at progression.

TCRdb keeps only in-frame clones here, not all; method: immunoSEQ multiplex PCR. The repertoire includes 300,000 to 400,000 clones, 67% of them detected once, and roughly 6% sits in the top ten. Germline loops: CDR1 LGHNA, CDR2 YSLEER. CDR3 length: 15 residues. The ends were cut back, 2 bases at V and 6 bases at J, with 15 bases in the middle. This TCR was sampled from a human donor with chronic lymphocytic leukemia. The chain is built from TRBV4-3 and TRBJ2-3, with D perhaps matching TRBD1 (5 bases). Specimen: PBMCs, collected after 36 months of ibrutinib treatment. The CDR3: CASSQMGPDRDTQYF. The CDR3 coding sequence is TGCGCCAGCAGCCAAATGGGGCCGGATAGGGATACGCAGTATTTT.